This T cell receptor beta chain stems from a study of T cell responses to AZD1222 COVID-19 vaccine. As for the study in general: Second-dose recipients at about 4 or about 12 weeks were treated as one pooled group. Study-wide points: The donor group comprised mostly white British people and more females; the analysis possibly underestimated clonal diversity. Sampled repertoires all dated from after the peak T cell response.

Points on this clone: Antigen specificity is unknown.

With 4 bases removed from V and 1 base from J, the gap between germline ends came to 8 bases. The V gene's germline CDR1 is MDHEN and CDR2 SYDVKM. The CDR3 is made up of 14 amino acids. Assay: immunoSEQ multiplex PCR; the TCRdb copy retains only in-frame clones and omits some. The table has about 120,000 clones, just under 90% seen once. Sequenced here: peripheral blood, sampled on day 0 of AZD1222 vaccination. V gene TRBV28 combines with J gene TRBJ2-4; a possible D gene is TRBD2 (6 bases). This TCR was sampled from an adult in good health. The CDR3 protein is CASSSGGAKNIQYF. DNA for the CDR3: TGTGCCAGCAGTTCCGGAGGGGCCAAAAACATTCAGTACTTC.